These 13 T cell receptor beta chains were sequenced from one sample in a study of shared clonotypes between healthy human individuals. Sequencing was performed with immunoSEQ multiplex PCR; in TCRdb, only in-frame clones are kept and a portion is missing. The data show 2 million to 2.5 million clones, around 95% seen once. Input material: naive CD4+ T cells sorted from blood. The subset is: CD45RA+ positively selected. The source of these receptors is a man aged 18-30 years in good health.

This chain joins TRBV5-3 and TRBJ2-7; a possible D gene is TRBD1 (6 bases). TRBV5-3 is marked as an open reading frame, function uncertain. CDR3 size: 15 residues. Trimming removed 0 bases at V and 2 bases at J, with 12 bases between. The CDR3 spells CARSLALDRAYEQYF. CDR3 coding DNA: TGTGCCAGAAGCTTGGCTCTGGACAGAGCCTACGAGCAGTACTTC.

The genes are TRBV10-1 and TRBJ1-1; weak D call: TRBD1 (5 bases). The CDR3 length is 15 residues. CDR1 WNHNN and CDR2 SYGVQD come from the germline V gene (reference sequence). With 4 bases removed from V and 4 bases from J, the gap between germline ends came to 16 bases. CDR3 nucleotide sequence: TGCGCCAGCAGTGGATTACCGGGGCCCGGCACTGAAGCTTTCTTT. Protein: CASSGLPGPGTEAFF.

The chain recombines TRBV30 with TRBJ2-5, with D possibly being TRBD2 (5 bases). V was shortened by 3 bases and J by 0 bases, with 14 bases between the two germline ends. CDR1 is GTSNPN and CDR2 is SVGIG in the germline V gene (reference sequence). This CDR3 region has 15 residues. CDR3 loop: CAWSRGGQYQETQYF. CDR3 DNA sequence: TGTGCCTGGAGCCGCGGCGGGCAGTACCAAGAGACCCAGTACTTC.

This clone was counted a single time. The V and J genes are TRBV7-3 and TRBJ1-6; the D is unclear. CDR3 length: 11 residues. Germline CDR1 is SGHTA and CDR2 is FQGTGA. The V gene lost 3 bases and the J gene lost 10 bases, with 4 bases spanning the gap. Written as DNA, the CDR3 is TGTGCCAGCAGCTTGGACTCACCCCTCCACTTT. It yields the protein CASSLDSPLHF.

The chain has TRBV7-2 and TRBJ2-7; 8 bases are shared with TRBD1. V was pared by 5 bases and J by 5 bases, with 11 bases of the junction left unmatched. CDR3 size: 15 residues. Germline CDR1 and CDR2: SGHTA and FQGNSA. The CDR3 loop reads CASSPDRTGFHEQYF. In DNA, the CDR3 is TGTGCCAGCAGCCCCGATAGGACAGGGTTCCACGAGCAGTACTTC.

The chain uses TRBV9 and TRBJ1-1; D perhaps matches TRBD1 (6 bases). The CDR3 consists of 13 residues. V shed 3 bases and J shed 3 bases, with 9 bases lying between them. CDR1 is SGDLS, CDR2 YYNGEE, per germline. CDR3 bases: TGTGCCAGCAGCGGCAGGGGCTACACTGAAGCTTTCTTT. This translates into CASSGRGYTEAFF.

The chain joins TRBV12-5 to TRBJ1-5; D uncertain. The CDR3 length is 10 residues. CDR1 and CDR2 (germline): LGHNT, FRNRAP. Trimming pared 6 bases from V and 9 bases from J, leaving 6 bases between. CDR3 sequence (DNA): TGTGCTAGTGGCCCAGGGCCCCAGCATTTT. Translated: CASGPGPQHF.

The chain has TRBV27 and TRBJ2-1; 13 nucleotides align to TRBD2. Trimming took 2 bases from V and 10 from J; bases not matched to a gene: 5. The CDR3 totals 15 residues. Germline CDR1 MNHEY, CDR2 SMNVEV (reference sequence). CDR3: CASSLTSGGAREQFF. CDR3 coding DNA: TGTGCCAGCAGTTTAACTAGCGGGGGGGCCAGGGAGCAGTTCTTC.

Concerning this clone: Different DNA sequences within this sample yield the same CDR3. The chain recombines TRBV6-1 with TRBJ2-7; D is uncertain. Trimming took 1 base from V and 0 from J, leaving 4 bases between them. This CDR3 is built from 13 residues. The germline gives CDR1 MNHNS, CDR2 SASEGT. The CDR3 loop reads CASSEGTSYEQYF. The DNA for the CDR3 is TGTGCCAGCAGTGAAGGGACCTCCTACGAGCAGTACTTC.

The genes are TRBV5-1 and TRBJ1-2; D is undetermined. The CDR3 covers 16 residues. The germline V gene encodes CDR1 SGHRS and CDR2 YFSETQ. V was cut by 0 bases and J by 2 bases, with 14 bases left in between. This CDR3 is CASSLVGLQRNYGYTF. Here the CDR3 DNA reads TGCGCCAGCAGCTTGGTGGGCCTACAGAGGAACTATGGCTACACCTTC.

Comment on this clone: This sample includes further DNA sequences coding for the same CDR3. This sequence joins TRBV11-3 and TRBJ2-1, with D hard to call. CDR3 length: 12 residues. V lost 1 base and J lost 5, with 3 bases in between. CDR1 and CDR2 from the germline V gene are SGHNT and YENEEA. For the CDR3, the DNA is TGTGCCAGCAGCTTAGTCGACAATGAGCAGTTCTTC. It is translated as CASSLVDNEQFF.

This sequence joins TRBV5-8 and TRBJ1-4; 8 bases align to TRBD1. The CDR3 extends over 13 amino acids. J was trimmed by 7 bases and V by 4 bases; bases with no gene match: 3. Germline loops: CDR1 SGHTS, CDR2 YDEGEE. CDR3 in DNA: TGTGCCAGCAGCCTGACAGGGGCTGAAAAACTGTTTTTT. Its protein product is CASSLTGAEKLFF.

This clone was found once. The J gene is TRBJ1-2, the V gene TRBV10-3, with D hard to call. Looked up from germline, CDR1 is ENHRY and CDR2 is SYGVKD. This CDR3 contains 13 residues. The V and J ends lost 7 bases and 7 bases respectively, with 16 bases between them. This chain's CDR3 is CAITPSEEFGYTF. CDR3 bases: TGTGCCATCACCCCTTCGGAGGAGTTTGGCTACACCTTC.